The next 25 T cell receptor beta chains were all read from a single sample in a study of regulatory T cells in long-lasting Graves disease. The time point is: newly diagnosed GD, antithyroid drugs for less than 3 months. The TCR library was made from RNA extracted from PBMCs. In building TCR beta libraries, iRepertoire HTBI primers were used together with Arm-PCR of CDR3 regions. TCRdb called the multiplex PCR reads again in MiXCR, with one record for every CDR3 protein. The sample shows 410,000 or so distinct CDR3 sequences, more than 13% of them seen only once. These data were likewise used in another study, on T cells in Graves' hyperthyroidism and ophthalmopathy.

The sample consisted of peripheral blood mononuclear cells (PBMCs), taken at new diagnosis, from a patient treated with antithyroid drugs. These receptors were taken from a woman under 40 with Graves disease.

This clonotype was seen at least ten times. This chain links TRBV24-1 with TRBJ2-7; 7 bases map to TRBD2. The length of the CDR3 is 16 residues. The V gene end was trimmed by 4 bases and the J gene end by 2 bases; junction bases not matched to a gene: 10. CDR1 and CDR2 from the germline V gene are KGHDR and SFDVKD. The DNA for the CDR3 is TGTGCCACCAGTGACTCCGGACTAGAGGGGACCTACGAGCAGTACTTC. Its protein is CATSDSGLEGTYEQYF.

In this sample, this clonotype turned up many times. This chain joins TRBV6-1 and TRBJ2-2; 10 positions match TRBD1. This CDR3 is 14 amino acids long. Unmatched junction bases numbered 10, after V lost 11 bases and J lost 7 bases. Germline V CDR1 and CDR2: MNHNS, SASEGT. The CDR3 sequence is CAARGTGDIGELFF. Here the CDR3 DNA reads TGTGCCGCTAGGGGGACAGGGGACATCGGGGAGCTGTTTTTT.

In this sample, this clonotype turned up many times. This chain connects TRBV11-2 to TRBJ2-1; a possible D gene is TRBD2 (6 bases). Trimming left V 1 base short and J 8 bases short, with 9 bases between. This CDR3 is 13 amino acids long. Germline CDR1 is SGHAT and CDR2 is FQNNGV. The CDR3 protein is CASSLGGGDEQFF. The DNA of the CDR3 is TGTGCCAGCAGCTTAGGAGGAGGGGATGAGCAGTTCTTC.

This clonotype came up a few times. The rearrangement links TRBV10-3 to TRBJ2-7, with D hard to call. This CDR3 comprises 11 residues. Germline assignment: CDR1 ENHRY and CDR2 SYGVKD. V was shortened by 5 bases and J by 6 bases, with 8 bases between the two germline ends. The CDR3 coding sequence is TGTGCCATCAGTCCCAGTTCCGAGCAGTACTTC. Translating gives CAISPSSEQYF.

The chain uses TRBV27 and TRBJ2-7, with D hard to call. Trimming took 3 bases from V and 3 from J, leaving 12 bases between them. The CDR3 length is 14 residues. Germline lookup yields CDR1 MNHEY and CDR2 SMNVEV (reference sequence). CDR3 amino acids: CASSLTSTNYEQYF. CDR3 DNA sequence: TGTGCCAGCAGTTTGACCAGTACCAACTACGAGCAGTACTTC.

The gene calls are TRBV7-3 and TRBJ2-3; TRBD2 matches 9 bases. The CDR3 contains 16 residues. Germline V gene sequence: CDR1 SGHTA, CDR2 FQGTGA. Trimming cost V 5 bases and J 5 bases; bases outside gene matches: 11. CDR3 region: CASSPVAGGLGDTQYF. The CDR3 bases are TGTGCCAGCAGCCCGGTGGCGGGAGGGCTTGGAGATACGCAGTATTTT.

The sample holds a few counts of this clonotype. CDR3 in DNA: TGCGCCAGCAGCCAAGGTTGGACTAACTATGGCTACACCTTC. Its translation: CASSQGWTNYGYTF. This rearrangement joins TRBV4-1 to TRBJ1-2; D is unresolved. The germline V and J ends were trimmed by 1 base and 0 bases, with 6 bases remaining between them. This CDR3 comprises 14 residues. Germline V gives CDR1 MGHRA, CDR2 YSYEKL.

Only a few counts were recorded for this clonotype. This sequence joins TRBV25-1 and TRBJ2-5; D is perhaps TRBD2 (6 bases). V was trimmed by 1 base and J by 0 bases, leaving 6 bases between them. There are 14 residues in the CDR3. CDR1 and CDR2 from the germline V gene are MGHDK and SYGVNS. The CDR3 is CASSEWRDQETQYF. The CDR3 DNA reads as TGTGCCAGCAGTGAATGGAGGGACCAAGAGACCCAGTACTTC.

This clonotype showed up many times. The CDR3 nucleotides are TGTGCCATGGCCGGGACCATCCAATATGGCTACACCTTC. This encodes CAMAGTIQYGYTF. The chain links TRBV10-3 to TRBJ1-2, with D perhaps TRBD1 (5 bases). This CDR3 comprises 13 residues. Deletions cut 9 bases from V and 5 bases from J, with 16 bases between. Germline V gene data show CDR1 as ENHRY and CDR2 as SYGVKD.

This chain connects TRBV9 to TRBJ2-3; 11 positions agree with TRBD2. CDR3 size: 16 residues. Germline lookup yields CDR1 SGDLS and CDR2 YYNGEE. Germline trimming cut 4 bases from V and 3 bases from J; bases unmatched to any gene: 7. CDR3 sequence (DNA): TGTGCCAGCAGCTCCCCACTAGCGGGAGAGACAGATACGCAGTATTTT. Amino acids: CASSSPLAGETDTQYF.

There are many counts of this clonotype. The chain is built from TRBV7-2 and TRBJ2-7; a weak D match, TRBD1 (6 bases). CDR1 and CDR2 (germline): SGHTA, FQGNSA. The CDR3 length is 14 residues. Trimming shortened V by 2 bases and J by 9 bases, and 17 bases separated the two germline ends. The CDR3 sequence: CASSLIADSLGQYF. CDR3 coding DNA: TGTGCCAGCAGCTTAATCGCGGACAGTTTGGGGCAGTACTTC.

In its sample, this clonotype was seen many times. The chain carries TRBV27 and TRBJ2-7, with D hard to call. V shed 8 bases and J shed 3 bases, with 11 bases lying between them. Germline V gene sequence: CDR1 MNHEY, CDR2 SMNVEV (reference sequence). The CDR3 covers 12 residues. The CDR3 DNA reads as TGTGCCAGCCGAACTACACGCTACGAGCAGTACTTC. It yields the protein CASRTTRYEQYF.

The J gene is TRBJ1-5, the V gene TRBV19; D gene uncertain. The CDR3 spans 15 residues. The V end lost 1 base, the J end lost 0 bases, and 7 bases lay between the germline ends. CDR1 and CDR2 from the germline V gene are LNHDA and SQIVND (reference sequence). The CDR3 is CASSIAAYSNQPQHF. CDR3 nucleotide sequence: TGTGCCAGTAGTATAGCAGCCTATAGCAATCAGCCCCAGCATTTT.

This clonotype was recorded at least ten times. This chain uses TRBV5-1 with TRBJ2-1; TRBD2 is a possible D gene (5 bases). The ends were cut back, 0 bases at V and 0 bases at J, with 13 bases in the middle. The CDR3 covers 17 residues. Germline loops: CDR1 SGHRS, CDR2 YFSETQ. CDR3 residues: CASSLGGGRYSYNEQFF. The CDR3 region has the DNA TGCGCCAGCAGCTTGGGTGGCGGGCGATACTCCTACAATGAGCAGTTCTTC.

The table lists this clonotype with a few counts. The chain combines TRBV7-3 with TRBJ2-7, with a tentative D call TRBD2 (5 bases). The V end was cut by 1 base, the J end by 4 bases, with 8 bases between. The CDR3 extends over 13 amino acids. CDR1 SGHTA and CDR2 FQGTGA come from the germline V gene. Here the CDR3 DNA reads TGTGCCAGCAGCTTAAGTGGGGAGTACGAGCAGTACTTC. Protein product: CASSLSGEYEQYF.

Concerning this clonotype: A junction end diverges from the germline sequence, so it may reflect a read error. The genes are TRBV18 and TRBJ1-4; 7 nucleotides match TRBD1. CDR3 length equals 13 residues. Germline loops: CDR1 KGHSH, CDR2 LQKENI. The CDR3 bases are TGTGCCAGCTCCGACAGGGCGGGAGAAAAACTGCTTTTT. It is translated as CASSDRAGEKLLF. The entire variable domain, with the rest obtained from reference TRBV18 and TRBJ1-4, is as follows: NAGVMQNPRHLVRRRGQEARLRCSPMKGHSHVYWYRQLPEEGLKFMVYLQKENIIDESGMPKERFSAEFPKEGPSILRIQQVVRGDSAAYFCASSDRAGEKLLFGSGTQLSVL.

The chain links TRBV4-1 to TRBJ2-3; 10 bases map to TRBD1. CDR3 length: 17 residues. Germline V gene sequence: CDR1 MGHRA, CDR2 YSYEKL. The V segment lost 0 bases and the J segment 2 bases; nucleotides outside the gene matches: 5. DNA of the CDR3: TGCGCCAGCAGCCAAGAGGAGACAGGGGGCCCCACAGATACGCAGTATTTT. Its protein is CASSQEETGGPTDTQYF.

This rearrangement joins TRBV30 to TRBJ1-1, with a possible D match to TRBD1 (5 bases). The CDR3 is 13 residues long. From germline, CDR1 is GTSNPN and CDR2 SVGIG (reference sequence). CDR3 sequence reads: CALEGRGNTEAFF. DNA for the CDR3: TGTGCTTTGGAGGGGAGGGGGAACACTGAAGCTTTCTTT.

In this sample, this clonotype turned up many times. The chain carries TRBV18 and TRBJ2-5; a weak D match, TRBD1 (5 bases). V lost 6 bases and J 8 bases, leaving 22 bases between the germline ends. This CDR3 spans 15 amino acids. The germline CDR1 and CDR2 sequences are KGHSH and LQKENI. The chain's CDR3 is CASSETTGISRTQYF. The CDR3 DNA reads TGTGCCAGCTCCGAAACTACAGGCATAAGCCGTACCCAGTACTTC.

The sample holds many counts of this clonotype. The chain couples TRBV7-3 to TRBJ2-7; D not resolved. This CDR3 has 11 amino acids. V lost 4 bases and J lost 5, with 6 bases in between. Germline assignment: CDR1 SGHTA and CDR2 FQGTGA. CDR3: CASSSGNEQYF. DNA of the CDR3: TGTGCCAGCAGCTCCGGCAACGAGCAGTACTTC.

This clonotype was recorded at least ten times. The chain combines TRBV11-2 with TRBJ1-6; weak D call: TRBD1 (6 bases). The germline V gene encodes CDR1 SGHAT and CDR2 FQNNGV. The CDR3 extends over 14 amino acids. V was clipped by 4 bases and J by 11 bases, with 15 bases between them. The CDR3 DNA reads as TGTGCCAGCAGCTCCGACAGGAAGGGAACACCCCTCCACTTT. Amino acids: CASSSDRKGTPLHF.

This clonotype was recorded many times. The gene calls are TRBV6-1 and TRBJ2-1; 7 bases align to TRBD2. The CDR3 sequence is 15 residues long. V was pared by 6 bases and J by 2 bases, with 7 bases of the junction left unmatched. Germline V gene lookup returns CDR1 MNHNS and CDR2 SASEGT. CDR3 sequence: CASSTSETAYNEQFF. The CDR3 region has the DNA TGTGCCAGCAGCACTAGCGAAACCGCCTACAATGAGCAGTTCTTC.

In the case of this clonotype: A clone one base away is much larger, so this may be a read error. The gene calls are TRBV5-1 and TRBJ2-5; TRBD2 matches 11 bases. Germline V CDR1 and CDR2: SGHRS, YFSETQ. The CDR3 has 17 residues. With 3 bases clipped from V and 11 bases from J, the junction kept 18 bases outside the gene matches. The DNA of the CDR3 is TGCGCCAGCAGCTCCCCCCAGGTAGCGGGAGGGAGGAATGAGCAGTACTTC. The encoded protein is CASSSPQVAGGRNEQYF.

The rearrangement joins TRBV15 to TRBJ1-5; perhaps TRBD1 as D (5 bases). The CDR3 covers 17 residues. The ends were cut back, 11 bases at V and 2 bases at J, with 25 bases in the middle. The V gene's germline CDR1 is LNHNV and CDR2 YYDKDF (reference sequence). The DNA for the CDR3 is TGTGCCGTCAGCAGTCCCGGGGGACGACAAGGCAATCAGCCCCAGCATTTT. Protein product: CAVSSPGGRQGNQPQHF. The full variable domain, its missing parts supplied by reference TRBV15 and TRBJ1-5, is DAMVIQNPRYQVTQFGKPVTLSCSQTLNHNVMYWYQQKSSQAPKLLFHYYDKDFNNEADTPDNFQSRRPNTSFCFLDIRSPGLGDTAMYLCAVSSPGGRQGNQPQHFGDGTRLSIL.

The genes are TRBV2 and TRBJ2-4; D is perhaps TRBD1 or TRBD2 (6 bases each). V lost 3 bases and J 6 bases, leaving 15 bases between the germline ends. CDR3 length: 15 amino acids. Germline loops: CDR1 SNHLY, CDR2 FYNNEI. The CDR3 DNA reads TGTGCCAGCAGTGAGACTAGGGGGGTGGGAAACATTCAGTACTTC. This encodes CASSETRGVGNIQYF. Combining the CDR3 with reference TRBV2 and TRBJ2-4 gives the whole variable domain EPEVTQTPSHQVTQMGQEVILRCVPISNHLYFYWYRQILGQKVEFLVSFYNNEISEKSEIFDDQFSVERPDGSNFTLKIRSTKLEDSAMYFCASSETRGVGNIQYFGAGTRLSVL.